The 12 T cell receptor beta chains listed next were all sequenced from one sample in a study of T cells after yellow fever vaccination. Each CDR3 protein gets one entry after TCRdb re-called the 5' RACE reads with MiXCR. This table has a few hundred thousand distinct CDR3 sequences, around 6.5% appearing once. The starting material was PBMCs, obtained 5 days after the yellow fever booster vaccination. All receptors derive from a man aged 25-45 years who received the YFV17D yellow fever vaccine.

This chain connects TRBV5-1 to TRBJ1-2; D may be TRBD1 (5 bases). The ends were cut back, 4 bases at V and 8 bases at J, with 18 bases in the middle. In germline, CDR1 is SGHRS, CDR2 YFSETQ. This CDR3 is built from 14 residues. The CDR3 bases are TGCGCCAGCAGCCCGGGACCTAGCCTTTTGGGCTACACCTTC. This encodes CASSPGPSLLGYTF.

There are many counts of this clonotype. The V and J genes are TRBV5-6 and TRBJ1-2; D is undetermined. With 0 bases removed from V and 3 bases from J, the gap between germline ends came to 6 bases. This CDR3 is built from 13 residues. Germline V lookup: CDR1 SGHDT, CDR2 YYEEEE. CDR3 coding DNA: TGTGCCAGCAGCTTGGGGCCGGACTATGGCTACACCTTC. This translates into CASSLGPDYGYTF.

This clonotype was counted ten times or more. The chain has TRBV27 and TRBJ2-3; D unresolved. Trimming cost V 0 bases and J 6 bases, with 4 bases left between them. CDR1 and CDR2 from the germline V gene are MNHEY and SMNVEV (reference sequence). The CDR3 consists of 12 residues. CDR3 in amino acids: CASSLSPDTQYF. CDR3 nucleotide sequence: TGTGCCAGCAGTTTATCCCCCGATACGCAGTATTTT.

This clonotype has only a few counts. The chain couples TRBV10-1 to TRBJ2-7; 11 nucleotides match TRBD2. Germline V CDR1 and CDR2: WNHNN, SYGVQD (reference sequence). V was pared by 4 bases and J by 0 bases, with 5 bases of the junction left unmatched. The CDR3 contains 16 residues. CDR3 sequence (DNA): TGCGCCAGCAGTGCTGGACTAGCGGGTTCCTCCTACGAGCAGTACTTC. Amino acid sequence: CASSAGLAGSSYEQYF.

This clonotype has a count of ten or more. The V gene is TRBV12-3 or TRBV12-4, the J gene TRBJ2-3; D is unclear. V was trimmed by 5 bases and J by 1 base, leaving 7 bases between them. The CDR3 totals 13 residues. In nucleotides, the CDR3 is TGTGCCAGCAGTCCCCACGGCACAGATACGCAGTATTTT. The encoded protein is CASSPHGTDTQYF.

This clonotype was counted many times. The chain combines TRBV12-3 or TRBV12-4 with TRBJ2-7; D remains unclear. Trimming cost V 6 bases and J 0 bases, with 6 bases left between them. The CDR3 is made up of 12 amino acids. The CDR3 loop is CASRRTSYEQYF. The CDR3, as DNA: TGTGCCAGCAGGAGGACCTCCTACGAGCAGTACTTC.

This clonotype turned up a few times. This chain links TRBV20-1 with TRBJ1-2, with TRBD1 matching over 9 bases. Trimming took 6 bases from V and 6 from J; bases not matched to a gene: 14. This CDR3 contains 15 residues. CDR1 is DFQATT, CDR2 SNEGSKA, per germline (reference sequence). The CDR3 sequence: CSAGTPGQGYNGYTF. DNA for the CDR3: TGCAGTGCCGGGACTCCGGGACAGGGATATAATGGCTACACCTTC.

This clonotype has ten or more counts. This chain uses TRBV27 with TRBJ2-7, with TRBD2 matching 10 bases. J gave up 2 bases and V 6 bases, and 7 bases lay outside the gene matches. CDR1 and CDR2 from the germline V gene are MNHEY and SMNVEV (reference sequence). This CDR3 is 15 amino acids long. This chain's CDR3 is CASSLSGRPPYEQYF. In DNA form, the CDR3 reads TGTGCCAGCAGCCTTAGCGGGAGGCCGCCCTACGAGCAGTACTTC.

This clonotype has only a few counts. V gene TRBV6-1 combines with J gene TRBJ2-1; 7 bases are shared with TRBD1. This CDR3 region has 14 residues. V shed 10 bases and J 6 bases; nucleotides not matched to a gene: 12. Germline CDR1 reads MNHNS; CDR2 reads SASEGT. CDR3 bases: TGTGCCACCTTGAGAGACAGGGATACCAATGAGCAGTTCTTC. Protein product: CATLRDRDTNEQFF.

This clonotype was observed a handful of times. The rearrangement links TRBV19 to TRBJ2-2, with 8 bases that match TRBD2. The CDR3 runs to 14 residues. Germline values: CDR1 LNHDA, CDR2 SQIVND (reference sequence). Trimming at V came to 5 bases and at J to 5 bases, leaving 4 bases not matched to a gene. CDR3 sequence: CASSLGLATGELFF. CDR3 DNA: TGTGCCAGTAGTCTCGGACTAGCTACCGGGGAGCTGTTTTTT.

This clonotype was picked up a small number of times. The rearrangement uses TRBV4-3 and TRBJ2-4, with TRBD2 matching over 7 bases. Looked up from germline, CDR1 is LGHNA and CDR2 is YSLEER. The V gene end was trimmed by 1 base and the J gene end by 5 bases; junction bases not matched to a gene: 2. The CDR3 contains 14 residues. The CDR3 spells CASSQGGSENIQYF. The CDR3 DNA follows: TGCGCCAGCAGCCAAGGCGGGAGCGAAAACATTCAGTACTTC.

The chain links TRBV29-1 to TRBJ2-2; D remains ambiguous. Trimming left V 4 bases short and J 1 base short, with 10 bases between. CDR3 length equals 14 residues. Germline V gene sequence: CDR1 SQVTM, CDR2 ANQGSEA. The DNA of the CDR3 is TGCAGCGTTGTGCAGCTTCTGAACACCGGGGAGCTGTTTTTT. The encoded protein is CSVVQLLNTGELFF.